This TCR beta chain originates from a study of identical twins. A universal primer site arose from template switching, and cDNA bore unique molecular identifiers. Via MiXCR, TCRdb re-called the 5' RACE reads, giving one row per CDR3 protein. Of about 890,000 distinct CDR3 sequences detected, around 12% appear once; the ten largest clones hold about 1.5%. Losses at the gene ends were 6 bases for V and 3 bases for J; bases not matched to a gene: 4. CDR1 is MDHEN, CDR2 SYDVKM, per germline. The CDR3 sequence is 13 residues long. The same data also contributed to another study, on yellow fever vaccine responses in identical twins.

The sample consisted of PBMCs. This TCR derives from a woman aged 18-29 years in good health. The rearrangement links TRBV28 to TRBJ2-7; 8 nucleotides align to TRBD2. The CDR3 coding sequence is TGTGCCAGCAGGGATAGCGGGAACTACGAGCAGTACTTC. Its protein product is CASRDSGNYEQYF. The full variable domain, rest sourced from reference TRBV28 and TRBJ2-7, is DVKVTQSSRYLVKRTGEKVFLECVQDMDHENMFWYRQDPGLGLRLIYFSYDVKMKEKGDIPEGYSVSREKKERFSLILESASTNQTSMYLCASRDSGNYEQYFGPGTRLTVT.